A selection of T cell receptor beta chains follows, all from one sample in a study of blood T cell repertoires in COVID-19. Measured with immunoSEQ multiplex PCR; TCRdb has only the in-frame clones, and not every one. Found here are about 160,000 clones, around 85% of them singletons; the top ten hold about 3.5%. Sequencing input: peripheral blood. The receptor source for this set is a human donor with acute or convalescent COVID-19. The donor label of this sample is uncertain. Each CDR3 is given with its conserved first and last residue. A D gene is named only where the DNA matches it firmly. A row's size may be missing; if present it is once, few, many or a size class.

D	V	size	J	DNA	CDR3
-	TRBV24-1	-	TRBJ2-5	TGTGCCACCAGTGACCAACAAGAGACCCAGTACTTC	CATSDQQETQYF
-	TRBV18	few	TRBJ2-5	TGTGCCAGCTCACCATATGCGGCGGAGACCCAGTACTTC	CASSPYAAETQYF
TRBD1	TRBV30	-	TRBJ2-7	TGTGCCTGGAGTCACGGAACAGGGGAGTACTTC	CAWSHGTGEYF
-	TRBV25-1	-	TRBJ2-7	TGTGCCAGCATGGGGGGTTACGAGCAGTACTTC	CASMGGYEQYF
-	TRBV7-3	-	TRBJ1-4	TGTGCCAGCAGCTTATCCTCAACTAATGAAAAACTGTTTTTT	CASSLSSTNEKLFF
TRBD2	TRBV4-1	-	TRBJ2-1	TGCGCCAGCAGCCGCGGGACTAGCGGGGGGCTAGGAAGTCTTGAGCAGTTCTTC	CASSRGTSGGLGSLEQFF
TRBD2	TRBV7-9	-	TRBJ2-2	TGTGCCAGCAGCTTTCGCGGGGGGGCCGGAACCGGGGAGCTGTTTTTT	CASSFRGGAGTGELFF
-	TRBV6-2/TRBV6-3	-	TRBJ2-7	TGTGCCAGCAGTTCGCAGGGAAACTACGAGCAGTACTTC	CASSSQGNYEQYF
TRBD1	TRBV28	-	TRBJ1-3	TGTGCCAGCAGTCCAGGGGGTATAGGTGGAAACACCATATATTTT	CASSPGGIGGNTIYF
-	TRBV28	once	TRBJ2-5	TGTGCCAGCAGTGGGGGGTCCATAACGCAAGAGACCCAGTACTTC	CASSGGSITQETQYF
TRBD1	TRBV5-4	few	TRBJ1-5	TGTGCCAGCAGCTTGGCACCGGGACAGGGCAATCAGCCCCAGCATTTT	CASSLAPGQGNQPQHF
-	TRBV28	-	TRBJ1-3	TGTGCCAGCAGTCTACCGGGGGATTCTGGAAACACCATATATTTT	CASSLPGDSGNTIYF
TRBD1	TRBV29-1	-	TRBJ1-2	TGCAGCGTTGGCGGTCCGGGACAGGGGCCCTCTAACTATGGCTACACCTTC	CSVGGPGQGPSNYGYTF
-	TRBV27	-	TRBJ1-2	TGTGCCAGCAGTTCTCCAGGGGACGGAAACTATGGCTACACCTTC	CASSSPGDGNYGYTF
-	TRBV7-8	-	TRBJ2-7	TGTGCCAGCAGCTTAGGTTTCCGGGGTCCCTACGAGCAGTACTTC	CASSLGFRGPYEQYF
TRBD2	TRBV13	-	TRBJ2-3	TGTGCCAGCAGCGTATTGACTAGCGGGAGCACAGATACGCAGTATTTT	CASSVLTSGSTDTQYF
TRBD1	TRBV5-4	once	TRBJ1-1	TGTGCCAGCAGCTTTTACCTCACAGGGGGTTTAACTGAAGCTTTCTTT	CASSFYLTGGLTEAFF
TRBD2	TRBV6-2/TRBV6-3	-	TRBJ2-5	TGTGCCAGCAGTTACCCGATCACTAGCGGGGGGCGCCAGGGGGAGACCCAGTACTTC	CASSYPITSGGRQGETQYF
-	TRBV30	-	TRBJ1-5	TGTGCCTGGAGCCCCCAGGGGAATCAGCCCCAGCATTTT	CAWSPQGNQPQHF
-	TRBV18	-	TRBJ2-7	TGTGCCAGCTCACCACTTTTTTTTAGCGGTAACTCCTACGAGCAGTACTTC	CASSPLFFSGNSYEQYF
-	TRBV5-1	-	TRBJ2-1	TGCGCCAGCAGCTTGGCCACCAGGGGCTCCTACAATGAGCAGTTCTTC	CASSLATRGSYNEQFF
TRBD1	TRBV25-1	-	TRBJ1-5	TGTGCCAGCAGTGGACAGGGAAATCAGCCCCAGCATTTT	CASSGQGNQPQHF
-	TRBV7-3	once	TRBJ1-1	TGTGCCAGCAGTATGGGGGCTGGGAGCACTGAAGCTTTCTTT	CASSMGAGSTEAFF
-	TRBV7-2	-	TRBJ2-7	TGTGCCAGCAGCTTAAACAGAGACAACGAGCAGTACTTC	CASSLNRDNEQYF
-	TRBV18	-	TRBJ1-1	TGTGCCAGCTCACCAACAGGGCACACTGAAGCTTTCTTT	CASSPTGHTEAFF
-	TRBV5-1	-	TRBJ2-2	TGCGCCAGCAGCCGCGGTGATTCGGACACCGGGGAGCTGTTTTTT	CASSRGDSDTGELFF
-	TRBV18	-	TRBJ1-1	TGTGCCAGTGCCCAAGCGGGCACTGAAGCTTTCTTT	CASAQAGTEAFF
-	TRBV5-6	-	TRBJ2-7	TGTGCCAGCAGCTTATGGGGAGGCACCTCCTACGAGCAGTACTTC	CASSLWGGTSYEQYF
TRBD1	TRBV5-1	-	TRBJ1-6	TGCGCCAGCAGCTTCGATCGACAGGGGAATTCACCCCTCCACTTT	CASSFDRQGNSPLHF
-	TRBV11-2	-	TRBJ2-7	TGTGCCAGCAGCTTAGGAGGGAGTGGGACCTACGAGCAGTACTTC	CASSLGGSGTYEQYF
TRBD2	TRBV3-1/TRBV3-2	-	TRBJ2-3	TGTGCCAGCAGCCCCGGCAGCGGGGGGACCACAGATACGCAGTATTTT	CASSPGSGGTTDTQYF
TRBD1	TRBV5-1	-	TRBJ1-4	TGCGCCAGCAGCTTGGTAACAGGGGGCTATGAAAAACTGTTTTTT	CASSLVTGGYEKLFF
-	TRBV7-3	-	TRBJ1-1	TGTGCCAGCAGCGATGACATCATAACTGGCGCTTTCTTT	CASSDDIITGAFF
-	TRBV6-2/TRBV6-3	-	TRBJ1-5	TGTGCCAGCAGTTTCGGTTCTCAGCCCCAGCATTTT	CASSFGSQPQHF
-	TRBV6-5	few	TRBJ2-5	TGTGCCAGCCGGGCTAGCTTGCAAGAGACCCAGTACTTC	CASRASLQETQYF
TRBD2	TRBV25-1	-	TRBJ2-2	TGTGCCAGCAGTGAATATCGCGTGGCGGGGGATGTCGGGGAGCTGTTTTTT	CASSEYRVAGDVGELFF
-	TRBV7-3	-	TRBJ2-1	TGTGCCAGCAGCTTAAGGGGAGGGGGGTCCTCCTACAATGAGCAGTTCTTC	CASSLRGGGSSYNEQFF
-	TRBV10-3	-	TRBJ2-1	TGTGCCATCAGTGAGTCCGGCAGGGGAAATGAGCAGTTCTTC	CAISESGRGNEQFF
TRBD1	TRBV6-5	-	TRBJ1-5	TGTGCCAGCAGTTACGGCAGGGGGTTAAATCAGCCCCAGCATTTT	CASSYGRGLNQPQHF
-	TRBV9	-	TRBJ2-6	TGTGCCAGCAGCACCAGTTATAACTCTGGGGCCAACGTCCTGACTTTC	CASSTSYNSGANVLTF
-	TRBV28	-	TRBJ2-2	TGTGCCAGCAAACAATCGACAGGGAACACCGGGGAGCTGTTTTTT	CASKQSTGNTGELFF
TRBD2	TRBV6-1	-	TRBJ2-3	TGTGCCAGCAGTGAAGCGAAACTAGCGGTCGTGGATACGCAGTATTTT	CASSEAKLAVVDTQYF
-	TRBV18	-	TRBJ1-1	TGTGCCAGCTCACCACTTGGCCGGGGAATGAACACTGAAGCTTTCTTT	CASSPLGRGMNTEAFF
-	TRBV5-1	once	TRBJ2-3	TGCGCCAGCAGCTTGGGGGGGCCCACAGATACGCAGTATTTT	CASSLGGPTDTQYF
-	TRBV10-2	-	TRBJ1-3	TGCGCCAGCAGAGAGGACGGTTACAGTGGAAACACCATATATTTT	CASREDGYSGNTIYF
TRBD1	TRBV5-8	-	TRBJ2-1	TGTGCCAGCAGCCGTGGGACAGGGCTCCGGTACAATGAGCAGTTCTTC	CASSRGTGLRYNEQFF
-	TRBV4-1	-	TRBJ1-1	TGCGCCAGCAGCCCTCCAGGGGACACTGAAGCTTTCTTT	CASSPPGDTEAFF
TRBD1	TRBV9	-	TRBJ2-7	TGTGCCAGCAGCGTAGCGACAGGGGGCCCCTACGAGCAGTACTTC	CASSVATGGPYEQYF
-	TRBV7-8	-	TRBJ1-6	TGTGCCAGCAGCTTCAGCTCCTATAATTCACCCCTCCACTTT	CASSFSSYNSPLHF
-	TRBV15	-	TRBJ1-6	TGTGCCACCAGCAGGGACCCCGGGGATTCACCCCTCCACTTT	CATSRDPGDSPLHF